The present entry profiles one T cell receptor beta chain with its context. Some clones are missing from TCRdb's copy, which holds only in-frame ones; the method was immunoSEQ multiplex PCR. The sample yields tens of thousands of clones, about 90% seen once. The CDR3 sequence is 13 residues long. The V end lost 3 bases, the J end lost 6 bases, and 8 bases lay between the germline ends. In germline, CDR1 is LNHDA, CDR2 SQIVND (reference sequence). These data are taken from a study of T cell changes during pregnancy in multiple sclerosis. The specimen comprised CD4+ T cells from peripheral blood mononuclear cells, sampled after pregnancy. The chain couples TRBV19 to TRBJ1-4, with unresolved D. The sequence came from a female donor with multiple sclerosis, enrolled in a pregnancy study. The CDR3 nucleotides read TGTGCCAGTAGTATTCAGAGGCATGAAAAACTGTTTTTT. This gives the protein CASSIQRHEKLFF. Together with reference TRBV19 and TRBJ1-4, the CDR3 gives the full variable domain: DGGITQSPKYLFRKEGQNVTLSCEQNLNHDAMYWYRQDPGQGLRLIYYSQIVNDFQKGDIAEGYSVSREKKESFPLTVTSAQKNPTAFYLCASSIQRHEKLFFGSGTQLSVL.